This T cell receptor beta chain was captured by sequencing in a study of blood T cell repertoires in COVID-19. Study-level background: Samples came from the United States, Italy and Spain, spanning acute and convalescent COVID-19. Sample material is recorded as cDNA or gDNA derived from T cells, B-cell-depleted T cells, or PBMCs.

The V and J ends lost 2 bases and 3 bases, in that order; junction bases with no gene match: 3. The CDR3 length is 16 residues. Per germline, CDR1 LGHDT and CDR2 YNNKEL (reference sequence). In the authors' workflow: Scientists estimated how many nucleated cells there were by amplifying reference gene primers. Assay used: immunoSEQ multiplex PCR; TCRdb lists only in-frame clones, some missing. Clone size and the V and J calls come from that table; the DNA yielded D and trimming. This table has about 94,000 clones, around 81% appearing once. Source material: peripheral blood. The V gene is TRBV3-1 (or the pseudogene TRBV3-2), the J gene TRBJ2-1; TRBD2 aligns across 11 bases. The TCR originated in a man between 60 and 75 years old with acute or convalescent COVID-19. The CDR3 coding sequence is TGTGCCAGCAGCCAACAACTAGCGGGGGTCTACAATGAGCAGTTCTTC. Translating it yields CASSQQLAGVYNEQFF.